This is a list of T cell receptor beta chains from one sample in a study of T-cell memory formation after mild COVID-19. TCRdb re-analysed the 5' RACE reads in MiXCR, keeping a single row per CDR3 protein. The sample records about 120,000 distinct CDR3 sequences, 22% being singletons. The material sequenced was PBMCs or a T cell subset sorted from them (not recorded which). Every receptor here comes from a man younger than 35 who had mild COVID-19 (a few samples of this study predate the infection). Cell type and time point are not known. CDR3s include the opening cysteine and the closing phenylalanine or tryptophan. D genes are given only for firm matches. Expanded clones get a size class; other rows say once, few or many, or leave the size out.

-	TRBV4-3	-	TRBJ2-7	CASSQRSSELGYEQYF	TGCGCCAGCAGCCAAAGGAGCTCAGAGTTAGGGTACGAGCAGTACTTC
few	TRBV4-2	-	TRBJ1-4	CASSQGGPGEKLFF	TGTGCCAGCAGCCAAGGGGGGCCGGGGGAAAAACTGTTTTTT
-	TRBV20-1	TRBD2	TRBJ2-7	CSASEKRSGVSYEQYF	TGCAGTGCTAGCGAGAAGAGAAGCGGGGTGTCCTACGAGCAGTACTTC
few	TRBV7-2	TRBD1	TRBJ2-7	CASSLSGTGAYEQYF	TGTGCCAGCAGCTTATCCGGGACAGGGGCCTACGAGCAGTACTTC
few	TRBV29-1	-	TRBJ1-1	CSAVPGTTEAFF	TGCAGCGCGGTACCAGGGACCACTGAAGCTTTCTTT
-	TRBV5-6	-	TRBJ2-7	CASSFPDSYEQYF	TGTGCCAGCAGCTTTCCGGACAGCTACGAGCAGTACTTC
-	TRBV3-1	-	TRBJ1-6	CASSQWGGRSPLHF	TGTGCCAGCAGCCAATGGGGAGGTCGTTCACCCCTCCACTTT
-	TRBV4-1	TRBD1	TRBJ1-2	CASSRTGLESSNYGYTF	TGCGCCAGCAGCCGGACAGGGTTAGAGAGTAGTAACTATGGCTACACCTTC
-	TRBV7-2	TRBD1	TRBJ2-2	CASSPWDRALTGELFF	TGTGCCAGCAGCCCGTGGGACAGGGCCCTCACCGGGGAGCTGTTTTTT
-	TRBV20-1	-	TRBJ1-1	CSARRGGEIMNTEAFF	TGCAGTGCTAGGAGAGGAGGGGAGATCATGAACACTGAAGCTTTCTTT
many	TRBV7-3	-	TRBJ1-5	CASSSPGAVEKEYQPQHF	TGTGCCAGCAGCTCGCCGGGGGCGGTGGAAAAAGAATATCAGCCCCAGCATTTT
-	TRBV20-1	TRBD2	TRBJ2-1	CSARLAGEWNEQFF	TGCAGTGCAAGACTAGCGGGAGAGTGGAATGAGCAGTTCTTC
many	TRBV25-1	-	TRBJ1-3	CASSPGHTGNTIYF	TGTGCCAGCAGCCCCGGCCATACTGGAAACACCATATATTTT
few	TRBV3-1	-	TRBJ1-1	CASSQGTPRVLIYTEAFF	TGTGCCAGCAGCCAAGGAACCCCCAGGGTCCTGATATACACTGAAGCTTTCTTT
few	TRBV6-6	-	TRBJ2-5	CASWGGGETQYF	TGTGCCAGCTGGGGGGGCGGAGAGACCCAGTACTTC
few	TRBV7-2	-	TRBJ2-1	CASSLDADNEQFF	TGTGCCAGCAGCTTAGATGCGGACAATGAGCAGTTCTTC
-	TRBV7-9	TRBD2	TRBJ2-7	CASSLGLAWEQYF	TGTGCCAGCAGCTTAGGACTAGCGTGGGAGCAGTACTTC
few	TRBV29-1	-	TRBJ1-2	CSVEDPLWVGRGYTF	TGCAGCGTTGAAGATCCCCTCTGGGTGGGGAGAGGCTACACCTTC